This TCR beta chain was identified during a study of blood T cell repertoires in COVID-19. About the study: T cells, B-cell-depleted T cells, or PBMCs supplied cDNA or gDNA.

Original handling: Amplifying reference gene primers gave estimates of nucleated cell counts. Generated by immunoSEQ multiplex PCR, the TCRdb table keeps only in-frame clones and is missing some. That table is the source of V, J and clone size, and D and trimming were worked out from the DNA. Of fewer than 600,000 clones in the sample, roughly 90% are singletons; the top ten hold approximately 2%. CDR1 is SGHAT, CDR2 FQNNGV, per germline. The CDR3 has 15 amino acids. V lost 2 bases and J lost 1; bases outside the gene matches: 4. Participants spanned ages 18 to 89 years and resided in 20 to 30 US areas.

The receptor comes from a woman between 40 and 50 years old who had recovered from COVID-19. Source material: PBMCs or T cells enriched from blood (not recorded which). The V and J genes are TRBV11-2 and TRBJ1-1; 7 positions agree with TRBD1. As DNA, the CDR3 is TGTGCCAGCAGCTTAAACAGGGGATCGAACACTGAAGCTTTCTTT. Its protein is CASSLNRGSNTEAFF. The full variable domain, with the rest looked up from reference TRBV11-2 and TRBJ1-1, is EAGVAQSPRYKIIEKRQSVAFWCNPISGHATLYWYQQILGQGPKLLIQFQNNGVVDDSQLPKDRFSAERLKGVDSTLKIQPAKLEDSAVYLCASSLNRGSNTEAFFGQGTRLTVV.